This is a list of T cell receptor beta chains from one sample in a study of early T cells in non-severe SARS-CoV-2 infection. One entry per CDR3 protein, called by TCRdb with MiXCR from the 5' RACE reads. Of tens of thousands of distinct CDR3 sequences in the sample, about 16% were seen once. The specimen was whole blood. The receptors stem from an adult who was a healthcare worker with PCR-confirmed SARS-CoV-2 infection or an uninfected control (not recorded which). CDR3s include the opening cysteine and the closing phenylalanine or tryptophan. D genes are given only for firm matches. Clone size, where shown, is once, few, many, or a class for clones that have expanded.

J	size	V	D	CDR3	DNA
TRBJ1-1	few	TRBV7-9	TRBD1	CASSSYEKTGDRTEAFF	TGTGCCAGCAGCTCATACGAAAAGACAGGGGATCGAACTGAAGCTTTCTTT
TRBJ2-2	.	TRBV7-9	.	CASSPSLKVELFF	TGTGCCAGCAGTCCCAGTTTAAAGGTGGAGCTGTTTTTT
TRBJ2-7	.	TRBV6-1	TRBD2	CASNPTSGTSYEQYF	TGTGCCAGCAATCCAACTAGCGGAACTTCCTACGAGCAGTACTTC
TRBJ1-5	many	TRBV7-9	.	CASSGDGYSNQPQHF	TGTGCCAGCAGCGGGGACGGTTATAGCAATCAGCCCCAGCATTTT
TRBJ1-6	few	TRBV3-1	.	CASSQAGLLGSYNSPLHF	TGTGCCAGCAGCCAAGCGGGACTCCTGGGGTCCTATAATTCACCCCTCCACTTT
TRBJ2-7	few	TRBV12-3/TRBV12-4	TRBD2	CASSASGWSDQYF	TGTGCCAGCAGTGCTAGCGGGTGGTCGGACCAGTACTTC
TRBJ1-2	many	TRBV7-2	TRBD1	CASSLLQGVDGYTF	TGTGCCAGCAGCTTGCTACAGGGGGTGGATGGCTACACCTTC
TRBJ2-1	.	TRBV19	TRBD2	CASSRGGLYSYNEQFF	TGTGCCAGTAGCCGGGGGGGGCTATACTCCTACAATGAGCAGTTCTTC
TRBJ2-7	.	TRBV7-2	TRBD1	CASSDRAYLYEQYF	TGTGCCAGCAGCGACAGGGCATATCTCTACGAGCAGTACTTC
TRBJ1-4	few	TRBV13	TRBD1	CASSSRDRGTDNEKLFF	TGTGCCAGCAGCTCCCGGGACAGGGGGACCGATAATGAAAAACTGTTTTTT
TRBJ2-7	many	TRBV6-6	.	CASSAQAGVVAYEQYF	TGTGCCAGCAGCGCCCAGGCTGGTGTCGTAGCCTACGAGCAGTACTTC
TRBJ2-7	.	TRBV9	.	CASSVDPTGNYEQYF	TGTGCCAGCAGCGTAGACCCGACAGGCAACTACGAGCAGTACTTC
TRBJ1-2	many	TRBV12-3/TRBV12-4	.	CASSLGTRLGYTF	TGTGCCAGCAGTCTGGGGACACGCCTTGGCTACACCTTC
TRBJ1-5	many	TRBV20-1	.	CSASRESQPQHF	TGCAGTGCCTCCAGGGAGAGCCAGCCCCAGCATTTT
TRBJ2-2	.	TRBV7-2	.	CASSLAKVATGELFF	TGTGCCAGCAGCTTAGCCAAGGTCGCCACCGGGGAGCTGTTTTTT
TRBJ1-4	many	TRBV5-1	TRBD1	CASSSRTGVATNEKLFF	TGCGCCAGCAGCTCAAGGACAGGGGTGGCAACTAATGAAAAACTGTTTTTT
TRBJ1-5	.	TRBV27	.	CASAKGYSNQPQHF	TGTGCCAGCGCAAAGGGTTATAGCAATCAGCCCCAGCATTTT
TRBJ1-5	.	TRBV28	.	CASAPPPQDFSNQPQHF	TGTGCCAGCGCCCCACCCCCTCAAGATTTTAGCAATCAGCCCCAGCATTTT
TRBJ1-2	many	TRBV7-2	.	CASSPLGFDGYTF	TGTGCCAGCAGCCCCTTGGGGTTTGACGGCTACACCTTC
TRBJ2-4	few	TRBV29-1	.	CSVQRRGAKNIQYF	TGCAGCGTTCAACGAAGGGGGGCCAAAAACATTCAGTACTTC
TRBJ2-7	.	TRBV5-1	TRBD1	CASSLGTANEQYF	TGCGCCAGCAGCCTCGGGACAGCCAACGAGCAGTACTTC
TRBJ2-5	.	TRBV28	.	CASSPMGGQEAQYF	TGTGCCAGCAGCCCCATGGGGGGACAAGAGGCCCAGTACTTC
TRBJ2-3	.	TRBV5-4	.	CASRWGLSSTDTQYF	TGTGCCAGCAGGTGGGGACTTTCCAGCACAGATACGCAGTATTTT
TRBJ2-1	few	TRBV7-3	.	CASSPLGGESEQFF	TGTGCCAGCAGCCCCCTCGGAGGGGAGAGTGAGCAGTTCTTC
TRBJ2-3	.	TRBV20-1	TRBD2	CSASGSGETDTQYF	TGCAGTGCTAGCGGCAGCGGGGAGACAGATACGCAGTATTTT
TRBJ1-5	.	TRBV29-1	.	CSVIQGSNQPQHF	TGCAGCGTTATACAGGGTAGCAATCAGCCCCAGCATTTT
TRBJ1-1	.	TRBV6-6	.	CASSYSGKNTEAFF	TGTGCCAGCAGTTACTCCGGCAAGAACACTGAAGCTTTCTTT
TRBJ1-2	few	TRBV11-2	.	CASSRIRTAHTYGYTF	TGTGCCAGCAGCCGGATAAGGACAGCCCACACTTATGGCTACACCTTC